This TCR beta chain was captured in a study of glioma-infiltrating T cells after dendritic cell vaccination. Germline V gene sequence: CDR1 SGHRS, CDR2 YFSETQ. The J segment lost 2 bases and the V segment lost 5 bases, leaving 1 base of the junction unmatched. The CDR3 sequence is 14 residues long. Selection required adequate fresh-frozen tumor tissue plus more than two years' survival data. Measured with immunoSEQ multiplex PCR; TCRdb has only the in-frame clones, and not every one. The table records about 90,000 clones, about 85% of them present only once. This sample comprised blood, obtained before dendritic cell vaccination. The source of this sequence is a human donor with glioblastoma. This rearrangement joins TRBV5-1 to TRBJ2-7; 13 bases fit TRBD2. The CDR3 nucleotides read TGCGCCAGCAGGGGACTAGCGGGAACCTACGAGCAGTACTTC. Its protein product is CASRGLAGTYEQYF.